The 10 T cell receptor beta chains in this list originate from one sample, sequenced in a study of spatial heterogeneity in lung cancer. TCRdb ran MiXCR on the 5' RACE reads and lists one entry per CDR3 protein. The sample has 45,000 to 65,000 distinct CDR3 sequences, less than 9% seen once. Described time point: blood at routine non-recurrence follow-up after resection. Tumor, nontumor lung or frozen PBMC supplied whole RNA that was sequenced unsorted. The starting material was PBMCs, obtained at follow-up. The receptors originated from a female donor with early-stage non-small cell lung cancer.

This chain uses TRBV9 with TRBJ1-5; tentative D call: TRBD1 (6 bases). V was pared by 3 bases and J by 6 bases, with 16 bases between. This CDR3 region has 15 residues. In germline, CDR1 is SGDLS, CDR2 YYNGEE. CDR3 region: CASSAAGEWGQPQHF. In nucleotides, the CDR3 is TGTGCCAGCAGCGCAGCAGGGGAATGGGGTCAGCCCCAGCATTTT.

This clonotype was picked up many times. This chain uses TRBV2 with TRBJ2-3; D not certain. With 4 bases removed from V and 2 bases from J, the gap between germline ends came to 7 bases. The CDR3 is 13 residues long. CDR1 and CDR2 from the germline V gene are SNHLY and FYNNEI. The CDR3 spells CASSGQATDTQYF. CDR3 nucleotide sequence: TGTGCCAGCAGTGGTCAGGCCACAGATACGCAGTATTTT.

This clonotype was detected ten times or more. The chain links TRBV5-1 to TRBJ2-7; 8 bases are a match to TRBD1. The junction had 7 bases not matched to a gene; V was cut back by 2 bases and J by 3 bases. The CDR3 spans 15 residues. Germline V gene sequence: CDR1 SGHRS, CDR2 YFSETQ. Written as DNA, the CDR3 is TGCGCCAGCAGCTTAGGACAGGGCAAGAGCTACGAGCAGTACTTC. Protein product: CASSLGQGKSYEQYF.

This clonotype was seen more than once but under ten times. The chain joins TRBV20-1 to TRBJ1-3, with a possible D match to TRBD1 (6 bases). This CDR3 spans 16 amino acids. With 3 bases removed from V and 7 bases from J, the gap between germline ends came to 22 bases. Germline-derived CDR1 and CDR2 are DFQATT and SNEGSKA (reference sequence). The CDR3 region is CSARGGGDSLWNTIYF. CDR3 nucleotide sequence: TGCAGTGCTAGGGGTGGGGGCGATAGTTTATGGAACACCATATATTTT.

The chain uses TRBV12-3 or TRBV12-4 and TRBJ2-2; either TRBD1 or TRBD2 may fit D (6 bases each). The CDR3 extends over 15 amino acids. V shed 0 bases and J shed 5 bases, with 10 bases lying between them. The chain's CDR3 is CASSLALGGTGELFF. The CDR3 nucleotides are TGTGCCAGCAGTTTAGCCCTAGGGGGGACCGGGGAGCTGTTTTTT.

The chain uses TRBV6-6 and TRBJ1-1; 8 bases line up with TRBD1. The V segment lost 7 bases and the J segment 6 bases; nucleotides outside the gene matches: 4. Germline CDR1 is MNHNY and CDR2 is SVGAGI (reference sequence). The length of the CDR3 is 12 residues. CDR3 coding DNA: TGTGCCAGCATAAGGGACAGGTCTGAAGCTTTCTTT. Translated: CASIRDRSEAFF.

Points on this clonotype: Being one base from a much bigger clone, this may be a read error. This rearrangement joins TRBV27 to TRBJ2-7; no clear D gene. V was trimmed by 10 bases and J by 4 bases, leaving 17 bases between them. The CDR3 contains 13 residues. Germline CDR1 is MNHEY and CDR2 is SMNVEV (reference sequence). The CDR3: CANRVGSGYEQYF. The DNA of the CDR3 is TGTGCCAACAGAGTGGGCAGTGGATACGAGCAGTACTTC.

In its sample, this clonotype was seen a few times. This chain uses TRBV18 with TRBJ2-2, with 8 bases identical to TRBD1. Germline trimming cut 4 bases from V and 1 base from J; bases unmatched to any gene: 2. Looked up from germline, CDR1 is KGHSH and CDR2 is LQKENI. This CDR3 spans 15 amino acids. The CDR3 sequence: CASSQGQGNTGELFF. CDR3 sequence (DNA): TGTGCCAGCTCACAAGGACAGGGGAACACCGGGGAGCTGTTTTTT.

The V call is TRBV19, the J call TRBJ1-4; D is perhaps TRBD1 (6 bases). This CDR3 comprises 16 residues. CDR1 and CDR2 from the germline V gene are LNHDA and SQIVND (reference sequence). The ends were cut back, 6 bases at V and 7 bases at J, with 21 bases in the middle. CDR3 amino acids: CASSRKGGAFGEKLFF. The CDR3 DNA reads TGTGCCAGTAGCCGTAAGGGGGGGGCATTTGGTGAAAAACTGTTTTTT.

The table lists this clonotype with many counts. The chain carries TRBV12-3 or TRBV12-4 and TRBJ2-2; D possibly corresponds to TRBD1 (5 bases). This CDR3 contains 14 residues. Trimming removed 2 bases from V and 6 bases from J, with 10 bases in between. The CDR3 is CASSLQGSAGELFF. The CDR3 DNA is TGTGCCAGCAGTTTACAGGGCTCTGCCGGGGAGCTGTTTTTT.